Shown below are 21 T cell receptor beta chains from a single sample sequenced in a study of post-analysis software for immune sequencing data (dated by TCRdb to between 2014 and 2017). Results and caveats for the whole study, not just this receptor: Patients showed significantly higher frequencies than controls for roughly 5 TRBV segments, among them TRBV5-6, TRBV5-1 and TRBV20-1.

No cognate antigen is known for these TCRs. Library construction relied on PCR. TCRdb records Illumina HiSeq 2500 as the sequencer. To reduce PCR and sequencing biases, unique molecular identifiers were built into the TCR beta cDNA libraries. The public reads were reanalyzed by TCRdb: fastp trimming at Q25, MiXCR alignment, in-frame beta chains only. Rows are unified per CDR3 protein, each entry keeping the most common DNA and genes. Recorded for this sample are roughly 800,000 distinct CDR3 sequences; roughly 29% of them occurred a single time. The ten largest clonotypes hold roughly 0.57% of the sample. Source material: blood. The receptors derive from a girl between 10 and 17 years old with multiple sclerosis.

The rearrangement links TRBV5-1 to TRBJ1-1, with D uncertain. V was trimmed by 1 base and J by 3 bases, leaving 10 bases between them. The CDR3 runs to 14 residues. CDR1 and CDR2 (germline): SGHRS, YFSETQ. This CDR3 reads CASSLPGVHTEAFF. The CDR3 DNA reads TGCGCCAGCAGCTTGCCCGGGGTGCACACTGAAGCTTTCTTT.

This clonotype was counted only a few times. The J gene is TRBJ2-7, the V gene TRBV12-3 or TRBV12-4, with a possible D match to TRBD1 (5 bases). The V end was cut by 3 bases, the J end by 0 bases, with 12 bases between. This CDR3 contains 15 residues. Here the CDR3 reads CASSFGRQNSYEQYF. CDR3 coding DNA: TGTGCCAGCAGTTTTGGTAGACAGAACTCCTACGAGCAGTACTTC.

As to this clonotype: A read error may produce the germline difference seen at one junction end. The gene calls are TRBV7-2 and TRBJ2-7; D may be TRBD2 (5 bases). Germline CDR1 SGHTA, CDR2 FQGNSA. The CDR3 totals 14 residues. The CDR3 DNA is TGTGCCAGCAGCTTACGGCTAGCCCCCTACGCGCAGTACTTC. Its translation: CASSLRLAPYAQYF.

V gene TRBV7-2 combines with J gene TRBJ2-7; a weak D match, TRBD1 (6 bases). The CDR3 loop spans 14 amino acids. Germline V gene sequence: CDR1 SGHTA, CDR2 FQGNSA. V shed 0 bases and J shed 3 bases, with 9 bases lying between them. CDR3 region: CASSLADRNYEQYF. CDR3 coding DNA: TGTGCCAGCAGCTTAGCAGACAGGAACTACGAGCAGTACTTC.

The CDR3 DNA follows: TGTGCCAGCATCTCTAGTGGGACAGTTAATGAAAAACTGTTTTTT. Translated: CASISSGTVNEKLFF. The chain couples TRBV28 to TRBJ1-4, with TRBD1 identical over 7 bases. The CDR3 runs 15 residues. V dropped 7 bases and J dropped 4; count of bases not matched to a gene: 9. Per the germline V gene, CDR1 is MDHEN and CDR2 is SYDVKM. The variable domain in full, completed from reference TRBV28 and TRBJ1-4, reads DVKVTQSSRYLVKRTGEKVFLECVQDMDHENMFWYRQDPGLGLRLIYFSYDVKMKEKGDIPEGYSVSREKKERFSLILESASTNQTSMYLCASISSGTVNEKLFFGSGTQLSVL.

V gene TRBV9 combines with J gene TRBJ2-5; D remains ambiguous. There are 13 residues in the CDR3. Germline V gene sequence: CDR1 SGDLS, CDR2 YYNGEE. Deletions cut 6 bases from V and 2 bases from J, with 11 bases between. The CDR3 bases are TGTGCCAGCAACTCCAGGTATCAAGAGACCCAGTACTTC. Amino acids: CASNSRYQETQYF.

This clonotype came up a few times. This sequence joins TRBV10-1 and TRBJ2-1; D is unclear. Germline CDR1 WNHNN, CDR2 SYGVQD (reference sequence). This CDR3 has 12 amino acids. Trimming removed 5 bases at V and 10 bases at J, with 12 bases between. The CDR3 coding sequence is TGCGCCAGCAGTTTTCTACCCCCAGAGCAGTTCTTC. This translates into CASSFLPPEQFF.

This clonotype was counted between two and nine times. The V call is TRBV5-1, the J call TRBJ2-6, with TRBD1 as a possible D gene (5 bases). Trimming cost V 0 bases and J 4 bases, with 11 bases left between them. CDR3 length equals 16 residues. Germline V CDR1 and CDR2: SGHRS, YFSETQ. The CDR3 coding sequence is TGCGCCAGCAGCTTGGATGGGGCGGCCGGGGCCAACGTCCTGACTTTC. Translated, it gives CASSLDGAAGANVLTF. Full variable domain (missing parts from reference TRBV5-1 and TRBJ2-6): KAGVTQTPRYLIKTRGQQVTLSCSPISGHRSVSWYQQTPGQGLQFLFEYFSETQRNKGNFPGRFSGRQFSNSRSEMNVSTLELGDSALYLCASSLDGAAGANVLTFGAGSRLTVL.

In regard to this clonotype: This may arise from a read error, as a much more abundant clone is one base away. The gene calls are TRBV6-6 and TRBJ2-1; possibly TRBD1 for D (5 bases). The germline V gene has CDR1 MNHNY and CDR2 SVGAGI (reference sequence). This CDR3 is built from 12 residues. The CDR3 nucleotides are TGTGCCAGCAGGAGACAGAATTACGAGCAGGACTTC. The encoded protein is CASRRQNYEQDF.

This clonotype was seen a few times. CDR3 sequence (DNA): TGTGCCAGCAGCCAAGATATAACAGGAACTAGCGAGCAGTACTTC. It codes for CASSQDITGTSEQYF. The gene calls are TRBV3-1 and TRBJ2-5, with D perhaps assigned TRBD1 or TRBD2 (5 bases each). The J call may not be correct, given that the DNA end is closer to TRBJ2-7. CDR1 and CDR2 (germline): LGHDT, YNNKEL (reference sequence). The CDR3 runs 15 residues.

A few counts support this clonotype. This chain links TRBV7-2 with TRBJ2-4; tentative D call: TRBD2 (6 bases). The length of the CDR3 is 18 residues. CDR1 SGHTA and CDR2 FQGNSA come from the germline V gene. V was shortened by 5 bases and J by 0 bases, with 20 bases between the two germline ends. In DNA form, the CDR3 reads TGTGCCAGCAGCCGGGACTTTATAAACCCTCTAGCCAAAAACATTCAGTACTTC. Protein: CASSRDFINPLAKNIQYF. Full variable domain (outside the CDR3, taken from reference TRBV7-2 and TRBJ2-4): GAGVSQSPSNKVTEKGKDVELRCDPISGHTALYWYRQSLGQGLEFLIYFQGNSAPDKSGLPSDRFSAERTGGSVSTLTIQRTQQEDSAVYLCASSRDFINPLAKNIQYFGAGTRLSVL.

The gene calls are TRBV12-3 or TRBV12-4 and TRBJ1-5; 10 nucleotides match TRBD1. V was pared by 6 bases and J by 2 bases, with 4 bases of the junction left unmatched. The CDR3 consists of 15 residues. The CDR3 reads CASSRTGGGNQPQHF. Here the CDR3 DNA reads TGTGCCAGCAGCCGGACAGGGGGAGGCAATCAGCCCCAGCATTTT.

This rearrangement joins TRBV2 to TRBJ2-7, with 9 positions matching TRBD1. This CDR3 contains 16 residues. V shed 8 bases, J shed 6 bases, and the junction held 17 bases outside the gene matches. Germline-derived CDR1 and CDR2 are SNHLY and FYNNEI. The CDR3 sequence: CASRVIQGAVVGEQYF. CDR3 DNA sequence: TGTGCCAGCCGAGTAATACAGGGGGCTGTGGTTGGCGAGCAGTACTTC.

This clonotype was observed at least ten times. The chain has TRBV12-3 or TRBV12-4 and TRBJ2-1; weak D call: TRBD1 (5 bases). This CDR3 spans 15 amino acids. Trimming took 6 bases from V and 7 from J, leaving 19 bases between them. The CDR3: CASRTDNRLGNEQFF. CDR3 nucleotides: TGTGCCAGCAGGACGGACAACCGGCTTGGGAATGAGCAGTTCTTC.

This clonotype was counted only a few times. This chain joins TRBV5-6 and TRBJ1-2, with 7 bases lining up with TRBD1. This CDR3 spans 15 amino acids. The germline V gene encodes CDR1 SGHDT and CDR2 YYEEEE. V lost 0 bases, J lost 4 bases, and 6 bases stayed unmatched. CDR3 residues: CASSLGDRAVYGYTF. The CDR3 region has the DNA TGTGCCAGCAGCTTGGGCGACAGGGCGGTCTATGGCTACACCTTC.

The chain is built from TRBV11-2 and TRBJ1-1; no definite D call. V lost 10 bases and J lost 1, with 10 bases in between. The CDR3 has 12 amino acids. From germline, CDR1 is SGHAT and CDR2 FQNNGV. Here the CDR3 DNA reads TGTGCCACCCGGTCTGGGAACACTGAAGCTTTCTTT. Its translation is CATRSGNTEAFF.

This clonotype was seen a few times. The rearrangement links TRBV28 to TRBJ2-7; 7 bases line up with TRBD2. Germline V lookup: CDR1 MDHEN, CDR2 SYDVKM. Trimming at V came to 6 bases and at J to 6 bases, leaving 8 bases not matched to a gene. CDR3 size: 13 residues. The CDR3 spells CASRMGGGSEQYF. The CDR3 DNA reads TGTGCCAGCAGGATGGGGGGAGGGTCCGAGCAGTACTTC. Based on the CDR3 plus reference TRBV28 and TRBJ2-7, the full variable domain is DVKVTQSSRYLVKRTGEKVFLECVQDMDHENMFWYRQDPGLGLRLIYFSYDVKMKEKGDIPEGYSVSREKKERFSLILESASTNQTSMYLCASRMGGGSEQYFGPGTRLTVT.

The rearrangement joins TRBV12-3 or TRBV12-4 to TRBJ2-7, with D perhaps matching TRBD2 (5 bases). Trimming stripped 3 bases from V and 7 bases from J, with 16 bases between. This CDR3 region has 14 residues. The CDR3 nucleotides read TGTGCCAGCAGTTTGGGTCCGAGGGCGAGTGAGCAGTACTTC. This translates into CASSLGPRASEQYF.

This clonotype occurred a few times. This chain uses TRBV28 with TRBJ1-4, with no clear D. The V and J ends lost 6 bases and 8 bases respectively, with 16 bases between them. Looked up from germline, CDR1 is MDHEN and CDR2 is SYDVKM. This CDR3 is built from 14 residues. The CDR3 loop reads CASSLSVAREKLFF. The DNA of the CDR3 is TGTGCCAGCAGCCTGTCGGTCGCTCGAGAAAAACTGTTTTTT.

The chain combines TRBV28 with TRBJ1-2, with TRBD1 as a possible D gene (6 bases). The CDR3 contains 14 residues. V lost 6 bases to trimming and J lost 3 bases, with 14 bases between them. Germline CDR1 MDHEN, CDR2 SYDVKM. CDR3 loop: CASRFQDRYYGYTF. CDR3 nucleotides: TGTGCCAGCAGGTTCCAGGACAGATACTATGGCTACACCTTC.

The rearrangement uses TRBV27 and TRBJ2-5; TRBD2 matches 12 bases. The germline CDR1 and CDR2 sequences are MNHEY and SMNVEV (reference sequence). The ends lost 5 bases at V and 5 bases at J; junction bases unmatched: 9. The CDR3 loop spans 16 amino acids. The CDR3 is CASSVLAGGPGETQYF. The CDR3, as DNA: TGTGCCAGCAGTGTGCTAGCGGGAGGGCCAGGGGAGACCCAGTACTTC.